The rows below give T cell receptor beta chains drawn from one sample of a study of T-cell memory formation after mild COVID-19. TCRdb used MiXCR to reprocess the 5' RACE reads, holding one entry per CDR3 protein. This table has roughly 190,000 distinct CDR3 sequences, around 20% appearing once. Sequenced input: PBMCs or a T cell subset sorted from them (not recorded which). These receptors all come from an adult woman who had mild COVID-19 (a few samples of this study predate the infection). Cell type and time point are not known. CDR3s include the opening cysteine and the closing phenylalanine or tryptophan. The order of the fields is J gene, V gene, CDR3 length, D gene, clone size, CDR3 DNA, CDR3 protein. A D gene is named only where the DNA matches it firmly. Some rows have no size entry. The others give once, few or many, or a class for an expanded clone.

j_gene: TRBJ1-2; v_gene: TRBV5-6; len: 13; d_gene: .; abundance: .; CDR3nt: TGTGCCAGCAGCTTGGAAGTAGGTTATGGCTACACCTTC; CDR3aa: CASSLEVGYGYTF
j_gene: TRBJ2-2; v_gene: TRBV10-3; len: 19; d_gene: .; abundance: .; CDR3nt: TGTGCCATCAGTTTAGATGCCGGGACTTTTTCTTCGAACACCGGGGAGCTGTTTTTT; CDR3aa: CAISLDAGTFSSNTGELFF
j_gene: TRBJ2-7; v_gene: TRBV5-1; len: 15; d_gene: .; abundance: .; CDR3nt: TGCGCCAGCAGCTTTACCGGGAGTCCAGGGGCCGAGCAGTACTTC; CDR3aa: CASSFTGSPGAEQYF
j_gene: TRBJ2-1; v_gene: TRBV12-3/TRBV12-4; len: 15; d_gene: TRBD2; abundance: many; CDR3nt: TGTGCCAGCAGTCCTAGCGGGAACCTCCGGGATGAGCAGTTCTTC; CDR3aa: CASSPSGNLRDEQFF
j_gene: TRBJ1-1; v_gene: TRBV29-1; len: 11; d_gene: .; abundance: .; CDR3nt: TGCAGCGTTGTACGGAACACTGAAGCTTTCTTT; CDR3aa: CSVVRNTEAFF
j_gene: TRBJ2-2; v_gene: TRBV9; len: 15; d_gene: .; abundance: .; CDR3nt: TGTGCCAGCAGCGTAGTTCCTCACAACACCGGGGAGCTGTTTTTT; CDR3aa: CASSVVPHNTGELFF
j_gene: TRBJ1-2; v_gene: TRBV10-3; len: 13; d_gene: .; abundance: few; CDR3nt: TGTGCCATCAGTGCCACAACAGGGCCTGGCTACACCTTC; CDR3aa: CAISATTGPGYTF
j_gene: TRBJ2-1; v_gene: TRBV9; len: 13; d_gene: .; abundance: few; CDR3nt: TGTGCCAGCAGCGTAGACGGGGGCGATGAGCAGTTCTTC; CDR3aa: CASSVDGGDEQFF
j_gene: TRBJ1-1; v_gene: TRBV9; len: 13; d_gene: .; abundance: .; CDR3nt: TGTGCCAGCAGCGTAGCTATGAACACTGAAGCTTTCTTT; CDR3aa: CASSVAMNTEAFF
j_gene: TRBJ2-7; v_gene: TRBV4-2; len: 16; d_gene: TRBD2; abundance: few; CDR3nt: TGTGCCAGCAGCCAAGATGAGGCTAGCGGGTTCAACGAGCAGTACTTC; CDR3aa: CASSQDEASGFNEQYF
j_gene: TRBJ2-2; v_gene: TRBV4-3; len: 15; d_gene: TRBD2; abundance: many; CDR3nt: TGCGCCAGCAGGCAAGCCAGCGGGGACACCGGGGAGCTGTTTTTT; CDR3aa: CASRQASGDTGELFF
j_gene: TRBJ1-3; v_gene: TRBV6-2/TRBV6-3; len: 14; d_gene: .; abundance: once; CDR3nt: TGTGCCAGCAGTCGGACGGCCTCTGGAAACACCATATATTTT; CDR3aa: CASSRTASGNTIYF
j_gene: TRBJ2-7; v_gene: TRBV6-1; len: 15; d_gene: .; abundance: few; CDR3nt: TGTGCCAGCAGAAAGGGTACAGGGAATTCCTACGAGCAGTACTTC; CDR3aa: CASRKGTGNSYEQYF
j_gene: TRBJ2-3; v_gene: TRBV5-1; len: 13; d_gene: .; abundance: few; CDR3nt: TGCGCCAGCAGCCCCTCGAGGGCAGATACGCAGTATTTT; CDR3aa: CASSPSRADTQYF
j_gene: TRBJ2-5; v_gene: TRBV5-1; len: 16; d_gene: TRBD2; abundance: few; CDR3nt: TGCGCCAGCAGCTTGGCGGCTAGCGGGCCGATAGAGACCCAGTACTTC; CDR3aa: CASSLAASGPIETQYF
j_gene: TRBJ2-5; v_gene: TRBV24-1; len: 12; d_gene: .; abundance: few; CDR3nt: TGTGCCACCAGTGATTCAAATGGAGCCCAGTACTTC; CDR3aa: CATSDSNGAQYF
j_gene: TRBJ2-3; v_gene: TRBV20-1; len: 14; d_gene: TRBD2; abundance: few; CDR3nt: TGCAGTGCTAGACGAAGCGGGAGGGCAGATACGCAGTATTTT; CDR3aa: CSARRSGRADTQYF
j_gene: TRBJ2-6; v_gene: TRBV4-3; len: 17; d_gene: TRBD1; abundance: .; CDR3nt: TGCGCCAGCAGCCGGGGACAGACCCTCTCTGGGGCCAACGTCCTGACTTTC; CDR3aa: CASSRGQTLSGANVLTF
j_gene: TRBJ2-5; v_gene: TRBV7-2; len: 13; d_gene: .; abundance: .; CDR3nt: TGTGCCAGCAGCGAACAGGGCAGGGAGACCCAGTACTTC; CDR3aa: CASSEQGRETQYF
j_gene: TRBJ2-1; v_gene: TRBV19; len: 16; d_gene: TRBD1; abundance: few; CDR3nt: TGTGCCAGTAGTACTGGACAGGGGTGGGGTGACAATGAGCAGTTCTTC; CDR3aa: CASSTGQGWGDNEQFF
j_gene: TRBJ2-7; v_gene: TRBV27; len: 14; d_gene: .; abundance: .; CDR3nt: TGTGCCAGCAGTTTAGACAGACGAATGTACGAGCAGTACTTC; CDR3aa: CASSLDRRMYEQYF
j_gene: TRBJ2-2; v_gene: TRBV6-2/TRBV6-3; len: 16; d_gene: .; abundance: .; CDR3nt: TGTGCCAGCAGTCCAACAGCAGGGGGGGTATCTGGGGAGCTGTTTTTT; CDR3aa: CASSPTAGGVSGELFF
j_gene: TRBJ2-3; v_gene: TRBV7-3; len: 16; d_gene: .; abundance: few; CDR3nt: TGTGCCAGCAGCTTAACCGGTAGTCTCCGCACAGATACGCAGTATTTT; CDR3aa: CASSLTGSLRTDTQYF
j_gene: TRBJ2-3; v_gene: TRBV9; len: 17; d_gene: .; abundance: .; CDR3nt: TGTGCCAGCAGCGTAGCTCTCGGACCACGTCTCACAGATACGCAGTATTTT; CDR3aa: CASSVALGPRLTDTQYF
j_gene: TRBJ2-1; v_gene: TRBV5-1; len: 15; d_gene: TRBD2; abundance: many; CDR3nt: TGCGCCAGCAGCTTGATAGCGGGAGACGCCAATGAGCAGTTCTTC; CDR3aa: CASSLIAGDANEQFF
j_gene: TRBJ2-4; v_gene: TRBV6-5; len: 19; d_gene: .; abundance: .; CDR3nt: TGTGCCAGCAGTTACGGCAGCAGGTCTAGCCAAAGGCGGAAAAACATTCAGTACTTC; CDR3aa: CASSYGSRSSQRRKNIQYF
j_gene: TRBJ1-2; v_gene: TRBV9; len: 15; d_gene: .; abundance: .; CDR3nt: TGTGCCAGCAGCATTTACGGGGCGTCTTACTATGGCTACACCTTC; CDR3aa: CASSIYGASYYGYTF
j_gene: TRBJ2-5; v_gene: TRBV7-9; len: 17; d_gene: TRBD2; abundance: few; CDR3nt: TGTGCCAGCAGCTTACGGACTAGCGGGGGAGTTAGGGAGACCCAGTACTTC; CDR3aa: CASSLRTSGGVRETQYF
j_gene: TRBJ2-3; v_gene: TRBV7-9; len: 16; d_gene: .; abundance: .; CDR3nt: TGTGCCAGCAGCTTGAACCGGCTGTCTAGCACAGATACGCAGTATTTT; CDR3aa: CASSLNRLSSTDTQYF
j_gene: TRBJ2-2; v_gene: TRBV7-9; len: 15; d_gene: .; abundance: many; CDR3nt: TGTGCCAGCAGCGCGACCGTGGTGAGGACCGGGGAGCTGTTTTTT; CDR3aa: CASSATVVRTGELFF
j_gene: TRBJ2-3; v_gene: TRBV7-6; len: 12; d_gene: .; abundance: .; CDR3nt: TGTGCCAGCAGCTTAGGGGGGCGGTTGCAGTATTTT; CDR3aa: CASSLGGRLQYF
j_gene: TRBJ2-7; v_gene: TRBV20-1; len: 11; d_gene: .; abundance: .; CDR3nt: TGCAGTGCTAGTCTGGCTACTATGCAGTACTTC; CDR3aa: CSASLATMQYF
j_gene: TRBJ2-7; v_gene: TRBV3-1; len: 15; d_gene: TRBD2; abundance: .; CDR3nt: TGTGCCAGCAGCCGGGGGGGTAGTATCTCCTACGAGCAGTACTTC; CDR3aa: CASSRGGSISYEQYF
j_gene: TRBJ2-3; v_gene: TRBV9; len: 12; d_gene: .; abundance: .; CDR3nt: TGTGCCACCACTCCATTAGGAGGGTTCGGGTATTTT; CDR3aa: CATTPLGGFGYF
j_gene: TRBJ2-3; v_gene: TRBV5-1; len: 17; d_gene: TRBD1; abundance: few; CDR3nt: TGCGCCAGCAGCTACTTAACGGGACAGGGGAGCACAGATACGCAGTATTTT; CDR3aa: CASSYLTGQGSTDTQYF
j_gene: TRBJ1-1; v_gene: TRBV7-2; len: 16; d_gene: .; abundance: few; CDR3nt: TGTGCCAGCAGTTTGCCAGGATGGGGATTAAACACTGAAGCTTTCTTT; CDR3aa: CASSLPGWGLNTEAFF
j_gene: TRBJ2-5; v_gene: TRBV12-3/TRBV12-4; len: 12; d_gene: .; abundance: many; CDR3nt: TGTGCCAGCAGCCCTTTATCCGGGGCCCAGTACTTC; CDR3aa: CASSPLSGAQYF
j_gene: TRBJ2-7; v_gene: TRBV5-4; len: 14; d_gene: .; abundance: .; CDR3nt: TGTGCCAGCAGCTATCGCTCGGGAGCCTACGAGCAGTACTTC; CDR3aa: CASSYRSGAYEQYF
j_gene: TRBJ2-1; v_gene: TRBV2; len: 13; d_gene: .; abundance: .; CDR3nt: TGTGCCAGCACCTACCGGGACATCGATGAGCAGTTCTTC; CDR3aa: CASTYRDIDEQFF
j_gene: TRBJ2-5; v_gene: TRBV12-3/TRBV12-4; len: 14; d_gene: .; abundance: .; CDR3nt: TGTGCCAGCAGTTTTTCGGCCCAAGGCGAGACCCAGTACTTC; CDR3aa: CASSFSAQGETQYF
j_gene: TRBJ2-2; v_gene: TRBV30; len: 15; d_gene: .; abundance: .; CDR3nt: TGTGCCCATCCTGGGCGAAATCTGAACACCGGGGAGCTGTTTTTT; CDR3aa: CAHPGRNLNTGELFF
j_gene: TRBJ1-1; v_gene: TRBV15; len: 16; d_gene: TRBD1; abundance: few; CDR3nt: TGTGCCACCAGCAGAGATAGGGACAGGGGTGGCACTGAAGCTTTCTTT; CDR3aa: CATSRDRDRGGTEAFF
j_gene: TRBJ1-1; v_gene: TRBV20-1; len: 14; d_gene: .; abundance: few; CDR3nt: TGCAGTGCTAAGGGGGGGGCTGATGACACTGAAGCTTTCTTT; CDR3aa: CSAKGGADDTEAFF
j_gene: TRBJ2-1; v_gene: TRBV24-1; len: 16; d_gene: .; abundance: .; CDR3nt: TGTGCCACCAGTGACGCTCGCGGACACCACTACAATGAGCAGTTCTTC; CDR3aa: CATSDARGHHYNEQFF
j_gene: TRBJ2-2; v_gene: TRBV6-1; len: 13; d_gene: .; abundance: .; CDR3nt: TGTGCCAGCGGTGCAGGGATCACCGGGGAGCTGTTTTTT; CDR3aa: CASGAGITGELFF
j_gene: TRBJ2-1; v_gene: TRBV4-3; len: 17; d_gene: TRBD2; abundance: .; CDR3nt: TGCGCCAGCAGCCAGCTACTCCGGACTAGCGCGTACAATGAGCAGTTCTTC; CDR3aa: CASSQLLRTSAYNEQFF
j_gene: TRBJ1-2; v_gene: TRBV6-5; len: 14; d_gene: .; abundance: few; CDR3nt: TGTGCCAGCAGTAACGGACAGAGAGACTATGGCTACACCTTC; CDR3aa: CASSNGQRDYGYTF
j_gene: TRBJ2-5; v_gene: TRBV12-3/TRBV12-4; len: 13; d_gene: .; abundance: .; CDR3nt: TGTGCCAGCAGCCCGCTAGGGGTAGGGACCCAGTACTTC; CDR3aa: CASSPLGVGTQYF
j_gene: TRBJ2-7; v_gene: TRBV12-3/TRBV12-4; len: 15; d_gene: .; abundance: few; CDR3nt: TGTGCCAGCAGTTTGGTTAGCGGAAGTCCCTACGAGCAGTACTTC; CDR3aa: CASSLVSGSPYEQYF
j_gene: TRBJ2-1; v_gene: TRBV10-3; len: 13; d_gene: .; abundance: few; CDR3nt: TGTGCCACGCGGCCCGATACAAACAATGAGCAGTTCTTC; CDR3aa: CATRPDTNNEQFF
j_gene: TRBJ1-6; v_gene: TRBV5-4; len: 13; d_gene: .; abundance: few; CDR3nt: TGTGCCAGCAGCCCCGGACAAAATTCACCCCTCCACTTT; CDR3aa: CASSPGQNSPLHF
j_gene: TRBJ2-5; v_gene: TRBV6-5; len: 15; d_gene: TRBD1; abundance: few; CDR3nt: TGTGCCAGCAGATCCCGGGGACAGGGCGTACAGACCCAGTACTTC; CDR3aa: CASRSRGQGVQTQYF
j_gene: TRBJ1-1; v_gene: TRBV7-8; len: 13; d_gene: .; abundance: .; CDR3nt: TGTGCCAGCAGCCCTTGGGTCGGGGATGAAGCTTTCTTT; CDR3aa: CASSPWVGDEAFF